This is a list of T cell receptor beta chains from one sample in a study of blood T cell repertoires in COVID-19. Sequenced by immunoSEQ multiplex PCR; TCRdb stores in-frame clones only, minus some. In the table there are 200,000 or so clones, about 86% of which are singletons. The sample was peripheral blood. These receptors originate from a woman in her 70s with acute or convalescent COVID-19. Both conserved end residues are part of each CDR3. D genes are given only for firm matches. Clone sizes are given selectively: once, few, many, or a class where the clone is expanded.

- TRBJ2-5 TRBV7-6 - TGTGCCAGCAGCTCGATCCGGGATCTACATCGGCCAGAGACCCAGTACTTC CASSSIRDLHRPETQYF
- TRBJ1-1 TRBV5-1 - TGCGCCAGCAGCCTGATAAGCATGAACACTGAAGCTTTCTTT CASSLISMNTEAFF
- TRBJ2-7 TRBV6-1 TRBD2 TGTGCCAGCAGTGCGGGACTAGCGGGAGGAGGGTACGAGCAGTACTTC CASSAGLAGGGYEQYF
few TRBJ2-1 TRBV15 TRBD1 TGTGCCACCAGCAGAGACGGGGGCGGGACAGGGGACAATGAGCAGTTCTTC CATSRDGGGTGDNEQFF
- TRBJ2-1 TRBV10-3 TRBD1 TGTGCCATCAGTGAGTCGACACAGGGGTTAGGTGAGCAGTTCTTC CAISESTQGLGEQFF
once TRBJ1-4 TRBV19 TRBD1 TGTGCCAGTAGTATCAACAGGGGAAATTGGAATGAAAAACTGTTTTTT CASSINRGNWNEKLFF
once TRBJ1-4 TRBV6-4 TRBD1 TGTGCCAGCAGTGATCCACCGCGGACAGGGGCTAATGAAAAACTGTTTTTT CASSDPPRTGANEKLFF
- TRBJ2-7 TRBV5-6 - TGTGCCAGCAGCTGGTGGACGGGAATTAAGGCCTCCGAGCAGTACTTC CASSWWTGIKASEQYF
- TRBJ2-2 TRBV2 - TGTGCCAGCAGTAACTCGCTGGGGGGGCTGTTTTTT CASSNSLGGLFF
- TRBJ1-1 TRBV12-3/TRBV12-4 - TGTGCCAGCAGTTTAGGTTCTGTTGAAGCTTTCTTT CASSLGSVEAFF
few TRBJ2-2 TRBV6-4 - TGTGCCAGCAGTGACCGCAGTTGGGAGCTGTTTTTT CASSDRSWELFF
- TRBJ1-5 TRBV2 - TGTGCCAGCAACGGCAGACTAAATCAGCCCCAGCATTTT CASNGRLNQPQHF
- TRBJ1-5 TRBV6-1 - TGTGCCAGCAGTGAAACCCCCGCCCTCCTATCCAATCAGCCCCAGCATTTT CASSETPALLSNQPQHF
- TRBJ2-5 TRBV27 TRBD2 TGTGCCAGCAGTTTGGGACTAGCGTCCCAAGAGACCCAGTACTTC CASSLGLASQETQYF
- TRBJ1-6 TRBV9 - TGTGCCAGCAGCGACGACCCTCGGGACACGTATAATTCACCCCTCCACTTT CASSDDPRDTYNSPLHF
- TRBJ1-3 TRBV5-1 TRBD1 TGCGCCAGCAGCTTCGGACAGGCTACTGGAAACACCATATATTTT CASSFGQATGNTIYF
- TRBJ2-7 TRBV18 - TGTGCCAGCTCACGGGACACTTACGAGCAGTACTTC CASSRDTYEQYF
- TRBJ1-1 TRBV5-1 - TGCGCCAGCAGCTCTATGAGTGGGAGAATGAACACTGAAGCTTTCTTT CASSSMSGRMNTEAFF
- TRBJ2-1 TRBV6-5 - TGTGCCAGCAGAGGGGGGGGCCTGGGCAATGAGCAGTTCTTC CASRGGGLGNEQFF
- TRBJ1-1 TRBV11-2 TRBD1 TGTGCCAGCAGCTCCTACAGGGGCGCGCCTGAAGCTTTCTTT CASSSYRGAPEAFF
- TRBJ2-7 TRBV5-6 TRBD1 TGTGCCAGCAGCTTGGGGGGGACAGCTATATACGAGCAGTACTTC CASSLGGTAIYEQYF
- TRBJ1-1 TRBV2 TRBD1 TGTGCCAGCAGTCTCACCGGGACAGGGGGCTACACTGAAGCTTTCTTT CASSLTGTGGYTEAFF
- TRBJ1-3 TRBV19 - TGTGCCAGTAGTTCTACAGGGTTTTCTGGAAACACCATATATTTT CASSSTGFSGNTIYF
- TRBJ2-7 TRBV5-1 TRBD1 TGCGCCAGCAGCTTAGGACAGGGTTCAACCTACGAGCAGTACTTC CASSLGQGSTYEQYF
- TRBJ1-2 TRBV28 TRBD1 TGTGCCAGCAGCCTCCTGGACAGGGGCGCTGGGCTCTATGGCTACACCTTC CASSLLDRGAGLYGYTF
- TRBJ1-2 TRBV19 - TGTGCCAGTAGATTAGGAGGGGCTGGCTACACCTTC CASRLGGAGYTF
- TRBJ2-3 TRBV21-1 - TGTGCCAGCAGCAAAGACCCACTAGCGGGGGCCTCTAGCACAGATACGCAGTATTTT CASSKDPLAGASSTDTQYF
- TRBJ2-7 TRBV25-1 - TGTGCCAGCAGTGAATTCGGGGAGCAGTACTTC CASSEFGEQYF
- TRBJ1-4 TRBV20-1 - TGCAGTGCTAGTGGGAGGGCGACTGGAGGTGAAAAACTGTTTTTT CSASGRATGGEKLFF
- TRBJ1-6 TRBV2 - TGTGCCAGCAGGGAACAGGGCTCTTCACCCCTCCACTTT CASREQGSSPLHF